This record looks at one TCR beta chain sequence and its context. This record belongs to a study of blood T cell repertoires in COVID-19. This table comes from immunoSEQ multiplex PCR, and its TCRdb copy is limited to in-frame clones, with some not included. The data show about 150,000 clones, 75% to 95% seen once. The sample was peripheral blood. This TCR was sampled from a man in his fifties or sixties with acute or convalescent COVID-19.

The chain's CDR3 is CASSPQNNQPQHF. As DNA, the CDR3 is TGTGCCAGTAGCCCACAGAACAATCAGCCCCAGCATTTT. The genes are TRBV19 and TRBJ1-5; D remains ambiguous. The length of the CDR3 is 13 residues. The V gene lost 6 bases and the J gene lost 3 bases, with 9 bases spanning the gap. Germline V CDR1 and CDR2: LNHDA, SQIVND (reference sequence).